Listed below are T cell receptor beta chains from one sample, sequenced in a study of blood T cell repertoires in COVID-19. Clones were sequenced by immunoSEQ multiplex PCR, and TCRdb holds only the in-frame ones, with some missing. The sample consists of around 390,000 clones, just under 90% of them appearing once. Material for sequencing was PBMCs or T cells enriched from blood (not recorded which). These receptors originate from a woman between 45 and 65 years old who had recovered from COVID-19. Both conserved end residues are part of each CDR3. The order of the fields is V gene, D gene, clone size, J gene, CDR3 DNA, CDR3 protein. A D gene is named only where the DNA matches it firmly. Clone size is shown for a subset of rows, as once, few, many or a class of expanded clone.

TRBV6-5	NA	NA	TRBJ1-1	TGTGCCAGCTCCCCGGGAATGAACACTGAAGCTTTCTTT	CASSPGMNTEAFF
TRBV2	TRBD1	NA	TRBJ1-2	TGTGCCAGCAGGGCCGGACAGGACGATGGCTACACCTTC	CASRAGQDDGYTF
TRBV3-1/TRBV3-2	TRBD2	NA	TRBJ2-5	TGTGCCAGCAGCCGCCCCGGGGGGGGCACTCGGGACCAGTACTTC	CASSRPGGGTRDQYF
TRBV5-1	TRBD2	NA	TRBJ2-5	TGCGCCAGCAGCTTGACTAGCGGGGGTTCTATTGGAGAGACCCAGTACTTC	CASSLTSGGSIGETQYF
TRBV19	NA	NA	TRBJ1-4	TGTGCCAGTAGTAGTGAAGGGGCCCTCTTTCCTAATGAAAAACTGTTTTTT	CASSSEGALFPNEKLFF
TRBV19	TRBD1	NA	TRBJ1-1	TGTGCCAGTATGGGGGCGGAGGGGGCAACAACTTTCTTT	CASMGAEGATTFF
TRBV2	NA	NA	TRBJ1-1	TGTGCCAGCAGTGATGGGAGGTTGGGCACTGAAGCTTTCTTT	CASSDGRLGTEAFF
TRBV2	NA	once	TRBJ1-2	TGTGCCAGCAGTGAGGGGCCGCGATATGGCTACACCTTC	CASSEGPRYGYTF
TRBV9	NA	NA	TRBJ1-1	TGTGCCAGCAGCGTAGTCGGCGGGTACACTGAAGCTTTCTTT	CASSVVGGYTEAFF
TRBV25-1	TRBD1	NA	TRBJ1-1	TGTGCCAGCAGTGAATTGTTTGGACAGGGGGTCACTGAAGCTTTCTTT	CASSELFGQGVTEAFF
TRBV20-1	NA	once	TRBJ1-1	TGCAGTGCTAGTCTGACAGAGAACACTGAAGCTTTCTTT	CSASLTENTEAFF
TRBV5-4	NA	NA	TRBJ1-1	TGTGCCAGCAGCACCACGGAGGGCACTGAAGCTTTCTTT	CASSTTEGTEAFF
TRBV7-2	NA	few	TRBJ1-2	TGTGCCAGCAGGGATCAGGGGCAGGGTGGCTACACCTTC	CASRDQGQGGYTF
TRBV20-1	NA	NA	TRBJ1-1	TGCAGTGCTAGATTGCGCCTCGATGCTTTCTTT	CSARLRLDAFF
TRBV18	NA	NA	TRBJ1-2	TGTGCCAGCTCACCACCGGGCAGATACGGCGACAACTATGGCTACACCTTC	CASSPPGRYGDNYGYTF
TRBV5-5	NA	NA	TRBJ2-2	TGTGCCAGCAGGCCAACAGGGTGGGGCACCGGGGAGCTGTTTTTT	CASRPTGWGTGELFF
TRBV6-1	NA	NA	TRBJ1-2	TGTGCCAGCAGTGATTCCCCGGGCTATGGCTACACCTTC	CASSDSPGYGYTF
TRBV12-5	TRBD1	NA	TRBJ1-4	TGTGCTAGTGGTCGGACAGGGAAGTATGAAAAACTGTTTTTT	CASGRTGKYEKLFF
TRBV4-1	NA	NA	TRBJ1-2	TGCGCCAGCAGCCACCCCCAGAGGGGGAGGGGGTATGGCTACACCTTC	CASSHPQRGRGYGYTF
TRBV5-1	TRBD2	NA	TRBJ2-2	TGCGCCAGCAGCTTAAAGCGGGGGGGCCGTTACACCGGGGAGCTGTTTTTT	CASSLKRGGRYTGELFF
TRBV9	NA	NA	TRBJ1-1	TGTGCCAGCAGCGTAGTAGGACTGTCGAACACTGAAGCTTTCTTT	CASSVVGLSNTEAFF
TRBV4-1	TRBD1	NA	TRBJ2-7	TGCGCCAGCAGCCAGGACAGGGTTACCTACGAGCAGTACTTC	CASSQDRVTYEQYF
TRBV28	TRBD1	NA	TRBJ1-6	TGTGCCAGCAGTCCGAGCGGGACAGGGAACAATTCACCCCTCCACTTT	CASSPSGTGNNSPLHF
TRBV7-2	TRBD1	NA	TRBJ1-4	TGTGCCAGCAGCTTTTCGGGACAGGGCCATCAAAAACTGTTTTTT	CASSFSGQGHQKLFF
TRBV7-9	TRBD1	NA	TRBJ2-7	TGTGCCAGCAGCTTAGCTTTCACAGGGGAGTCCTACGAGCAGTACTTC	CASSLAFTGESYEQYF
TRBV5-1	TRBD1	NA	TRBJ1-4	TGCGCCAGCAGCTTTTGGACAGGGGAGAATGAAAAACTGTTTTTT	CASSFWTGENEKLFF
TRBV6-5	NA	NA	TRBJ2-7	TGTGCCAGCAGCCTCGGACTTGTCTCCTACGAGCAGTACTTC	CASSLGLVSYEQYF
TRBV5-5	TRBD1	NA	TRBJ1-5	TGTGCCAGCAGCCCCCGGGACAGGTACAATCAGCCCCAGCATTTT	CASSPRDRYNQPQHF
TRBV2	NA	NA	TRBJ1-5	TGTGCCAGCAGTTATCAGGGTGGGGGCAATCAGCCCCAGCATTTT	CASSYQGGGNQPQHF
TRBV5-4	TRBD1	NA	TRBJ1-3	TGTGCCAGCAGAGTAGACAGGGCCTCTGGAAACACCATATATTTT	CASRVDRASGNTIYF
TRBV6-5	NA	NA	TRBJ1-1	TGTGCCAGCGAGGGGCAGGGGCACACTGAAGCTTTCTTT	CASEGQGHTEAFF
TRBV5-6	NA	NA	TRBJ2-2	TGTGCCAGCACCCAACCGAACAGGGCCGGGGAGCTGTTTTTT	CASTQPNRAGELFF
TRBV7-9	NA	NA	TRBJ2-7	TGTGCCAGCAGCTTCGACAGCTTGGGGGAGCAGTACTTC	CASSFDSLGEQYF
TRBV7-2	TRBD1	NA	TRBJ1-2	TGTGCCAGCAGCAAAGGGACAGGGGGAGGCTACACCTTC	CASSKGTGGGYTF
TRBV2	NA	NA	TRBJ1-2	TGTGCCAGTCGAACGGGGTACTATGGCTACACCTTC	CASRTGYYGYTF
TRBV5-1	NA	NA	TRBJ1-1	TGCGCCAGCAGCTCAGGAACAGGGAAGATTGAAGCTTTCTTT	CASSSGTGKIEAFF
TRBV7-9	NA	few	TRBJ1-1	TGTGCCAGCAGCCCCGGGGGTCCACTCACTGAAGCTTTCTTT	CASSPGGPLTEAFF
TRBV5-1	NA	NA	TRBJ2-2	TGCGCCAGCAGCTTGGGACTCTCGGATCCCGGGGAGCTGTTTTTT	CASSLGLSDPGELFF
TRBV5-1	TRBD2	NA	TRBJ2-1	TGCGCCAGCAGCGCGGGACTAGCGGGGGGAGGGTCGGAGGAGCAGTTCTTC	CASSAGLAGGGSEEQFF
TRBV19	NA	NA	TRBJ2-1	TGTGCCAGTAGTATAACCAGGGGGGCAACCTACAATGAGCAGTTCTTC	CASSITRGATYNEQFF
TRBV27	NA	NA	TRBJ1-4	TGTGCCAGCGGGGACCCTCCGGGGGGGGATGAAAAACTGTTTTTT	CASGDPPGGDEKLFF
TRBV19	NA	once	TRBJ1-3	TGTGCCAGTAGTATTCCGGGGGACGGAAACACCATATATTTT	CASSIPGDGNTIYF
TRBV19	NA	NA	TRBJ1-6	TGTGCCAGTAGGGGGAGCCACCGGAGTGATTCACCCCTCCACTTT	CASRGSHRSDSPLHF
TRBV30	TRBD2	NA	TRBJ2-1	TGTGCCTGGAACTCCCTTAGCGGGGGGGCCGGTGAGCAGTTCTTC	CAWNSLSGGAGEQFF
TRBV5-6	TRBD1	NA	TRBJ1-2	TGTGCCAGCAGCTCGAGCCTCCGGGACAGAACTAACTATGGCTACACCTTC	CASSSSLRDRTNYGYTF
TRBV3-1/TRBV3-2	TRBD1	NA	TRBJ1-6	TGTGCCAGCAGCCAAACTGAGGCAGGGGGAAATTCACCCCTCCACTTT	CASSQTEAGGNSPLHF
TRBV30	NA	NA	TRBJ1-1	TGTGCCTGGGGCCCTAGTCCCCCTGAAGCTTTCTTT	CAWGPSPPEAFF
TRBV9	TRBD1	once	TRBJ1-6	TGTGCCAGCAGCTCTGAGGGGACAGCTAATTCACCCCTCCACTTT	CASSSEGTANSPLHF